This TCR beta chain was observed in a study of blood T cell repertoires in COVID-19. Assay: immunoSEQ multiplex PCR; the TCRdb copy retains only in-frame clones and omits some. The table lists 60,000 to 70,000 clones, 70% to 80% of them singletons, with 50% in the top ten. CDR1 is SEHNR and CDR2 is FQNEAQ in the germline V gene (reference sequence). The CDR3 totals 13 residues. Between the trimmed V and J ends, which lost 1 base and 7 bases, there was a span of 10 bases. Sequenced: peripheral blood. This receptor was obtained from an elderly woman with acute or convalescent COVID-19. The gene calls are TRBV7-9 and TRBJ1-1; D remains unclear. In DNA, the CDR3 is TGTGCCAGCAGCTTAGTAGCTCGGGTTGAAGCTTTCTTT. Its translation is CASSLVARVEAFF.